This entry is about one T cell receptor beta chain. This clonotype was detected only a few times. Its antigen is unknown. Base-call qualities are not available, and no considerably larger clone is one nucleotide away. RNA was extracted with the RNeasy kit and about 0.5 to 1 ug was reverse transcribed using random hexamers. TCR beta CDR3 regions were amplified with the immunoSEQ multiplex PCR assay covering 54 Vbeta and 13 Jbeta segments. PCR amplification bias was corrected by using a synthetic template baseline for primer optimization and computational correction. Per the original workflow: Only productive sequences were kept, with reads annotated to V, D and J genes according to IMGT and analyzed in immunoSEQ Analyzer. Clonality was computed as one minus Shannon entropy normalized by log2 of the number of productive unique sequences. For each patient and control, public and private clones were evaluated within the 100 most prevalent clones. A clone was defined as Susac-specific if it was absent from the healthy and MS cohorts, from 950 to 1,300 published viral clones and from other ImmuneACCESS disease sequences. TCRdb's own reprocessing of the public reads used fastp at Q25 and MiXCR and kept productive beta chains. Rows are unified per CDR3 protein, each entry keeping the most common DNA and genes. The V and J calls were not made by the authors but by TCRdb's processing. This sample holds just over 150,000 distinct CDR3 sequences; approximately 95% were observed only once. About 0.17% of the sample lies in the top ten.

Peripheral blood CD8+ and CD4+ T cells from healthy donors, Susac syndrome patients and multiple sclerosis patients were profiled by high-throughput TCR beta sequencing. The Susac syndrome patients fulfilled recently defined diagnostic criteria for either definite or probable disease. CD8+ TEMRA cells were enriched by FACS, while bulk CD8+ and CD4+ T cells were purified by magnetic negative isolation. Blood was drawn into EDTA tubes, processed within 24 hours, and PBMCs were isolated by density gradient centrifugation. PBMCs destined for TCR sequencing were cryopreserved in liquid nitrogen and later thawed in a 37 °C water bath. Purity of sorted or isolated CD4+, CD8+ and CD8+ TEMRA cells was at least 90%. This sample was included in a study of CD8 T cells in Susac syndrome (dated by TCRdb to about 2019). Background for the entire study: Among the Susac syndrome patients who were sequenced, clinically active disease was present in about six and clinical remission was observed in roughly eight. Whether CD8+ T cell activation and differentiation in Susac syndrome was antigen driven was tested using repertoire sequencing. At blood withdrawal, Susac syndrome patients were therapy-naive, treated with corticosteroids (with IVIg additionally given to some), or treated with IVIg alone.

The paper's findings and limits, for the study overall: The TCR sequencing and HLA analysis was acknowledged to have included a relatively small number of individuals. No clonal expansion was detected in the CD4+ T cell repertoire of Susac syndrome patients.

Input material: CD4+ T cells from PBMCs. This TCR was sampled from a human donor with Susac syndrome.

The CDR3 amino acid sequence is: CASSVGGSNTGELFF. The nucleotide sequence reads TGTGCCAGCAGCGTAGGCGGGTCGAACACCGGGGAGCTGTTTTTT. In this chain, TRBV9 is recombined with TRBJ2-2; the D gene is possibly TRBD2, with 5 bases matching. CDR1 and CDR2 (SGDLS, YYNGEE) derive from the germline V gene. Trimming removed 0 bases from V and 0 bases from J, leaving 6 bases between the germline ends. The CDR3 spans 15 residues, from the cysteine through the phenylalanine. Here the CDR3 DNA is all that survives: 45 bases in frame from base 1.